This T cell receptor (beta chain) was retrieved from a study of cytomegalovirus exposure and HLA in healthy donors. Turning to this clone: Its antigen is as yet unknown.

The germline V and J ends were trimmed by 2 bases and 3 bases, with 10 bases remaining between them. CDR3 length: 15 residues. The V gene's germline CDR1 is MNHEY and CDR2 SVGAGI. Amplification used 60 Vbeta primers and 13 Jbeta primers. The assay was immunoSEQ multiplex PCR, and TCRdb's table has in-frame clones only and misses some. The sample holds 150,000 to 200,000 clones, 79% seen once. Study observations and caveats: The study put 150 to 200 TCR beta chains on its list as cytomegalovirus-associated. Some V segments, TRBV6-2 and TRBV6-3 among them, were indistinguishable and were therefore excluded. Later findings reportedly placed an Asian-associated ancestry cluster below the roughly 670-donor mean for N-insertions. Many donors carried some public TCRs, although rarity characterized most TCR sequences.

The gene calls are TRBV6-5 and TRBJ1-4, with D maybe TRBD1 (6 bases). The sequence was obtained from a woman aged 50 to 65 in good health and CMV-seronegative. Sequenced sample: PBMCs. CDR3 nucleotide sequence: TGTGCCAGCAGTTACGACAGGAGGCCTAATGAAAAACTGTTTTTT. It is translated as CASSYDRRPNEKLFF.